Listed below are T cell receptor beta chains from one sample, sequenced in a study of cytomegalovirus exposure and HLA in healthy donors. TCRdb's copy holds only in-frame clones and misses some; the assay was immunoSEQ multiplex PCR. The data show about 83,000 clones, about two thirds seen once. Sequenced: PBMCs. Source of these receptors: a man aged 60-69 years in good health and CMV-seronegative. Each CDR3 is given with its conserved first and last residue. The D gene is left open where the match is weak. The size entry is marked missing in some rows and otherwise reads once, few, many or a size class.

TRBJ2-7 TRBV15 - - TGTGCCACCAGCAGAGGAGTCGGGGACGAGCAGTACTTC CATSRGVGDEQYF
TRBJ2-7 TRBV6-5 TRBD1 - TGTGCCAGCAGTCGGTCCGGGACAGATTTCTACGAGCAGTACTTC CASSRSGTDFYEQYF
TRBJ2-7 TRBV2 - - TGTGCCAGCAGTGAGTCCACAGGGACCGACGAGCAGTACTTC CASSESTGTDEQYF
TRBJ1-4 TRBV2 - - TGTGCCAGCAGGGAGGTTGGGGAAAAACTGTTTTTT CASREVGEKLFF
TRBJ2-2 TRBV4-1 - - TGCGCCAGCAGCCAAGAAGCAGGGGTGACCGGGGAGCTGTTTTTT CASSQEAGVTGELFF
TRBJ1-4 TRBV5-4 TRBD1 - TGTGCCAGCAGCGAGGGACAGGGACTTGAAAAACTGTTTTTT CASSEGQGLEKLFF
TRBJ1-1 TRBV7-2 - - TGTGCCAGCAGCTCGCGGGGCTTGAACACTGAAGCTTTCTTT CASSSRGLNTEAFF
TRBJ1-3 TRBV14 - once TGTGCCAGCAGCCAAGAGGTCGGGGAAACTGGAAACACCATATATTTT CASSQEVGETGNTIYF
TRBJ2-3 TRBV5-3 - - TGTGCCAGAAGCTCGAACGAGCGTGGCGATACGCAGTATTTT CARSSNERGDTQYF
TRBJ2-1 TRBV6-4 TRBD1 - TGTGCCAGCAGCGAGACAGGGGCGCACAATGAGCAGTTCTTC CASSETGAHNEQFF
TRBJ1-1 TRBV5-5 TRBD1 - TGTGCCAGCAGCTGGGGACAGGGGCGCACTGAAGCTTTCTTT CASSWGQGRTEAFF
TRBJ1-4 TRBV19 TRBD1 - TGTGCCAGTAGTATCGGACAGGGAACTAATGAAAAACTGTTTTTT CASSIGQGTNEKLFF
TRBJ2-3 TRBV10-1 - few TGCGCCAGCAGTGAGGTTGCCGGGACAACCACAGATACGCAGTATTTT CASSEVAGTTTDTQYF
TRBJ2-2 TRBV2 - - TGTGCCAGCAGTGTGGGGAGGAACACCGGGGAGCTGTTTTTT CASSVGRNTGELFF
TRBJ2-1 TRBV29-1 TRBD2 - TGCAGCGTTGAGGGACGCCTTAGCGGGCCAGACTACAATGAGCAGTTCTTC CSVEGRLSGPDYNEQFF
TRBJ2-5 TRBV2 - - TGTGCCAGCAGCGCATTAGCGGTTCAAGAGACCCAGTACTTC CASSALAVQETQYF
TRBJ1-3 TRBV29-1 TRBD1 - TGCAGCGGATTGGACAGGGCAGGAAACACCATATATTTT CSGLDRAGNTIYF
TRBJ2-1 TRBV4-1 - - TGCGCCAGCAGCCAAGCCGGGACTGAATACAATGAGCAGTTCTTC CASSQAGTEYNEQFF
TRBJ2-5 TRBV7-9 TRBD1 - TGTGCCAGCAGCTTGTGGACAGGGGGACAAGAGACCCAGTACTTC CASSLWTGGQETQYF
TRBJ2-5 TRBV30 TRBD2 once TGTGCCTGGAGTGTCGGACTAGCGGGGGGGCAAGAGACCCAGTACTTC CAWSVGLAGGQETQYF
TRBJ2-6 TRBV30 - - TGTGCCGTGGGCCCTGGACAGTCTGGGGCCAACGTCCTGACTTTC CAVGPGQSGANVLTF
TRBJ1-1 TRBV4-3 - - TGCGCCAGCAGCCAAGTAGAGGCTCGGGGAGGTGAAGCTTTCTTT CASSQVEARGGEAFF
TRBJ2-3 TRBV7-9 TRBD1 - TGTGCCAGCAGCCCACCCCATGGACAGGGAGTGACAGATACGCAGTATTTT CASSPPHGQGVTDTQYF
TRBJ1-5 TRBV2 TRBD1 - TGTGCCAGCAGTGAACCAAGCCGACAGGGGGTTCAGCCCCAGCATTTT CASSEPSRQGVQPQHF
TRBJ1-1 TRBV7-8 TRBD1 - TGTGCCAGCAGCTTAGCGTATGGGACAGGGGACACTGAAGCTTTCTTT CASSLAYGTGDTEAFF
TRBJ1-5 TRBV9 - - TGTGCCAGCAGCGCCAGCGGGGATGGCAATCAGCCCCAGCATTTT CASSASGDGNQPQHF
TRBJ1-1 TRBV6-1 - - TGTGCCAGCAGTGAAATGTGGGCGAACACTGAAGCTTTCTTT CASSEMWANTEAFF
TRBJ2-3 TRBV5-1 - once TGCGCCAGCAGCTTGACCCGGCAGGAAGATACGCAGTATTTT CASSLTRQEDTQYF
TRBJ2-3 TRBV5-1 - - TGCGCCAGCAGCTTGGGGACAGCCACTAGCACAGATACGCAGTATTTT CASSLGTATSTDTQYF
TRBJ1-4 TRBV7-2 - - TGTGCCAGCAGCCCGTACGGGGGTGAAAAACTGTTTTTT CASSPYGGEKLFF
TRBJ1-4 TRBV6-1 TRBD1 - TGTGCCAGCAGTGGCCAGGACAGGGGAGATGAAAAACTGTTTTTT CASSGQDRGDEKLFF
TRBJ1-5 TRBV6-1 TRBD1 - TGTGCCAGCTTACAGGGGGCGCGACAGCCCCAGCATTTT CASLQGARQPQHF
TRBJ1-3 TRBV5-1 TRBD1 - TGCGCCAGCAGCCCGAACGAACAGGGGAGCTCTGGAAACACCATATATTTT CASSPNEQGSSGNTIYF
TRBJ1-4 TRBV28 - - TGTGCCAGCAGTTTTCCCAGGTCTGAAAAACTGTTTTTT CASSFPRSEKLFF
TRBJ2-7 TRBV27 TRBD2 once TGTGCCAGCAGTTTCCGGGAGGGTTACGAGCAGTACTTC CASSFREGYEQYF
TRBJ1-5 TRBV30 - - TGTGCCTGGAAGGGAGGGGGCAATCAGCCCCAGCATTTT CAWKGGGNQPQHF
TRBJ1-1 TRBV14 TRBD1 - TGTGCCAGCAGCCCTGGACAGGGTAGTACTGAAGCTTTCTTT CASSPGQGSTEAFF
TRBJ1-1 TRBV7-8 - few TGTGCCAGCAGCTTAGGGGCCTCCAGTCAAGCTTTCTTT CASSLGASSQAFF
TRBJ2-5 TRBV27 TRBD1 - TGTGCCAGCAGTCCTTTTCAGGGGGCGCCGGAGGAGACCCAGTACTTC CASSPFQGAPEETQYF
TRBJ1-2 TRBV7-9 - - TGTGCCAGCAGCCAGGCGGGGGAGCGGGAAGGGTATGGCTACACCTTC CASSQAGEREGYGYTF
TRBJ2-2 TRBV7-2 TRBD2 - TGTGCCAGCAGCTTAAGCGGGGGAGGGGTCACCGGGGAGCTGTTTTTT CASSLSGGGVTGELFF